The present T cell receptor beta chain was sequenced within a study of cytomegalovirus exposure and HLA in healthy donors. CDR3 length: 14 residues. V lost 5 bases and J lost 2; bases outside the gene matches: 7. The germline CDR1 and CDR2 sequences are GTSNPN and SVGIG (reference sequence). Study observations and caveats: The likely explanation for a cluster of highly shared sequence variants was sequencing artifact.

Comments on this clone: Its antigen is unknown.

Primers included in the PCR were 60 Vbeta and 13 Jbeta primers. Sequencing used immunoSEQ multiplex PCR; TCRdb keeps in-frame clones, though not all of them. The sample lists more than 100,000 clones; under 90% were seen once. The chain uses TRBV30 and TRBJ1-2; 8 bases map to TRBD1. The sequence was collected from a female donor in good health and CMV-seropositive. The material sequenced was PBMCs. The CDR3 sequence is CAWAKGQANYGYTF. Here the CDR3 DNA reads TGTGCCTGGGCAAAGGGACAGGCCAACTATGGCTACACCTTC.